One sample yielded the 2 T cell receptor beta chains listed below, sequenced in a study of cytotoxic CD8 clonotypes in ibrutinib-treated CLL. The table came from immunoSEQ multiplex PCR; TCRdb's copy has only in-frame clones and leaves some out. The repertoire has about 72,000 clones, over 75% of them found once; the top ten carry about 8%. Specimen: PBMCs, collected at disease progression, from a patient treated with ibrutinib. The receptors stem from a human donor with chronic lymphocytic leukemia.

The V and J genes are TRBV19 and TRBJ2-5; D uncertain. The CDR3 is 15 amino acids. V was pared by 7 bases and J by 5 bases, with 20 bases between. Per germline, CDR1 LNHDA and CDR2 SQIVND (reference sequence). The CDR3 DNA is TGTGCCAGTAACCCAACCGGGCTTTCGGTGGAGACCCAGTACTTC. The encoded protein is CASNPTGLSVETQYF.

The chain uses TRBV4-1 and TRBJ2-3; the D call may be TRBD1 or TRBD2 (5 bases each). V dropped 4 bases and J dropped 4 bases, with 18 bases sitting between them. The length of the CDR3 is 16 residues. Germline V gene data show CDR1 as MGHRA and CDR2 as YSYEKL. The CDR3 coding sequence is TGCGCCAGCAGCCTCCAGGCCACGGGGCGAGCAGATACGCAGTATTTT. Protein product: CASSLQATGRADTQYF.